One and the same sample provided the 21 T cell receptor beta chains below, sequenced in a study of neurological immune-mediated disorders. Each CDR3 protein is one row after TCRdb ran MiXCR on the 5' RACE reads. The table records tens of thousands of distinct CDR3 sequences, less than 5.5% of them present only once. Sequencing used PBMCs. These receptors all come from a man aged 30-40 years with multiple sclerosis.

This chain connects TRBV27 to TRBJ1-6; D is ambiguous. The V end was cut by 4 bases, the J end by 10 bases, with 17 bases between. Germline V gene sequence: CDR1 MNHEY, CDR2 SMNVEV (reference sequence). The CDR3 loop spans 15 amino acids. This CDR3 is CASSYRPGSRSPLHF. The CDR3 nucleotides read TGTGCCAGCAGTTACAGACCAGGTTCTAGGTCACCCCTCCACTTT.

In its sample, this clonotype was seen many times. In DNA form, the CDR3 reads TGCGCCAGCAGCCAAGGGCTACAAGAGACCCAGTACTTC. It codes for CASSQGLQETQYF. This chain connects TRBV4-1 to TRBJ2-5; D gene uncertain. This CDR3 has 13 residues. V shed 1 base and J shed 2 bases, with 5 bases lying between them. The V gene's germline CDR1 is MGHRA and CDR2 YSYEKL.

The table lists this clonotype with many counts. The V gene is TRBV9, the J gene TRBJ2-2; D is unresolved. V was cut by 0 bases and J by 2 bases, with 5 bases left in between. Germline CDR1 is SGDLS and CDR2 is YYNGEE. The CDR3 runs 14 residues. The chain's CDR3 is CASSVGTNTGELFF. DNA for the CDR3: TGTGCCAGCAGCGTAGGCACCAACACCGGGGAGCTGTTTTTT.

This clonotype has at least ten counts. V usage is TRBV29-1 and J usage is TRBJ1-4; D might be TRBD1 (5 bases). Trimming stripped 1 base from V and 10 bases from J, with 22 bases between. From germline, CDR1 is SQVTM and CDR2 ANQGSEA. The CDR3 is 16 amino acids. This CDR3 reads CSVEGMDTGPLRKLFF. CDR3 coding DNA: TGCAGCGTTGAAGGCATGGATACAGGTCCTTTACGAAAACTGTTTTTT.

The table lists this clonotype with many counts. The chain joins TRBV7-8 to TRBJ2-2, with 8 bases lining up with TRBD2. Looked up from germline, CDR1 is SGHVS and CDR2 is FQNEAQ. V was clipped by 2 bases and J by 6 bases; unmatched bases: 11. The CDR3 extends over 17 amino acids. The CDR3 bases are TGTGCCAGCAGCTTAAAGTGGTCGGGGGGGCCCCCCGGGGAGCTGTTTTTT. It translates to CASSLKWSGGPPGELFF. The full variable domain, in which reference TRBV7-8 and TRBJ2-2 provide the parts outside the CDR3, is GAGVSQSPRYKVAKRGQDVALRCDPISGHVSLFWYQQALGQGPEFLTYFQNEAQLDKSGLPSDRFFAERPEGSVSTLKIQRTQQEDSAVYLCASSLKWSGGPPGELFFGEGSRLTVL.

This clonotype showed up many times. The J gene is TRBJ2-4, the V gene TRBV5-1; 10 bases match TRBD1. V gave up 4 bases and J gave up 8 bases; unmatched junction bases: 3. The germline V gene has CDR1 SGHRS and CDR2 YFSETQ. This CDR3 contains 13 residues. Here the CDR3 reads CASSPGTGDIQYF. The DNA of the CDR3 is TGCGCCAGCAGCCCTGGGACAGGGGACATTCAGTACTTC.

This clonotype was seen repeatedly, ten times or more. This chain connects TRBV5-1 to TRBJ1-1; possibly TRBD1 for D (5 bases). V gave up 1 base and J gave up 4 bases, with 14 bases separating them. Germline V gives CDR1 SGHRS, CDR2 YFSETQ. The CDR3 sequence is 15 residues long. DNA for the CDR3: TGCGCCAGCAGCTTGACTCCGGGGGAGGGCACTGAAGCTTTCTTT. It yields the protein CASSLTPGEGTEAFF.

This clonotype occurred many times. J is TRBJ1-6 and V is TRBV7-9, with D uncertain. V shed 1 base and J shed 0 bases, with 7 bases lying between them. Germline CDR1 SEHNR, CDR2 FQNEAQ (reference sequence). This CDR3 region has 16 residues. CDR3 bases: TGTGCCAGCAGCTTAGGCCAGAGCTCCTATAATTCACCCCTCCACTTT. The encoded protein is CASSLGQSSYNSPLHF.

There are a few counts of this clonotype. V gene TRBV20-1 combines with J gene TRBJ2-1; D ambiguous. CDR1 and CDR2 (germline): DFQATT, SNEGSKA (reference sequence). The CDR3 runs to 13 residues. The germline V and J ends were trimmed by 6 bases and 10 bases, with 19 bases remaining between them. The CDR3 nucleotides read TGCAGTGCCCGACCCACTCGGTTCGGAGAGCAGTTCTTC. Protein sequence: CSARPTRFGEQFF.

This clonotype has only a few counts. The V gene is TRBV7-9, the J gene TRBJ1-1; possibly TRBD1 for D (5 bases). The V end lost 5 bases, the J end lost 3 bases, and 16 bases lay between the germline ends. Germline V lookup: CDR1 SEHNR, CDR2 FQNEAQ (reference sequence). This CDR3 spans 15 amino acids. CDR3 in DNA: TGTGCCAGCAGCCACTTCGTTGGGGGAGACACTGAAGCTTTCTTT. Translated: CASSHFVGGDTEAFF.

This clonotype was observed a few times. The chain recombines TRBV5-1 with TRBJ2-2; unclear D gene. V lost 0 bases to trimming and J lost 1 base, with 4 bases between them. CDR1 SGHRS and CDR2 YFSETQ come from the germline V gene. CDR3 length: 14 amino acids. CDR3 protein: CASSLEGNTGELFF. The CDR3, as DNA: TGCGCCAGCAGCTTGGAGGGGAACACCGGGGAGCTGTTTTTT.

Of note for this clonotype: At one boundary the junction diverges from the germline segment, which might be a read error. The chain is built from TRBV19 and TRBJ1-5, with D hard to call. Per the germline V gene, CDR1 is LNHDA and CDR2 is SQIVND (reference sequence). The CDR3 runs to 19 residues. The CDR3: CASSLPPRTAVYSNQPQNF. CDR3 nucleotides: TGTGCCAGTAGTTTACCCCCCCGGACGGCCGTCTATAGCAATCAGCCCCAGAATTTT.

This clonotype was picked up many times. The gene calls are TRBV27 and TRBJ1-1, with unresolved D. Trimming took 4 bases from V and 9 from J, leaving 12 bases between them. The CDR3 has 12 residues. From germline, CDR1 is MNHEY and CDR2 SMNVEV (reference sequence). The CDR3 DNA follows: TGTGCCAGCAGTTCCCCCGGTCGTCAAGCTTTCTTT. It translates to CASSSPGRQAFF.

With respect to this clonotype: Just one base apart from a much larger clone, this may be a read error. This chain joins TRBV7-3 and TRBJ2-3; a possible D gene is TRBD2 (6 bases). CDR1 is SGHTA and CDR2 is FQGTGA in the germline V gene. The CDR3 loop spans 16 amino acids. CDR3 in DNA: TGTGCCAACAGCATACGCGGGCGGAGGGGCACAGATACGCAGTATTTT. As protein: CANSIRGRRGTDTQYF.

The rearrangement uses TRBV20-1 and TRBJ2-1; no clear D gene. Trimming shortened V by 2 bases and J by 1 base, and 12 bases separated the two germline ends. The CDR3 runs to 15 residues. CDR1 is DFQATT, CDR2 SNEGSKA, per germline (reference sequence). The CDR3 region is CSARHILRSYNEQFF. In DNA form, the CDR3 reads TGCAGTGCTAGACATATTCTAAGATCCTACAATGAGCAGTTCTTC.

This clonotype was seen at least ten times. V is TRBV5-8 and J is TRBJ2-6; TRBD1 matches at 8 bases. V lost 2 bases to trimming and J lost 1 base; unmatched junction nucleotides: 11. CDR3 length: 19 residues. Germline loops: CDR1 SGHTS, CDR2 YDEGEE. The CDR3 here is CASSFRRTGWASGANVLTF. The CDR3 nucleotides read TGTGCCAGCAGCTTCCGGAGGACAGGGTGGGCATCTGGGGCCAACGTCCTGACTTTC.

This clonotype was recorded at least ten times. The V gene is TRBV5-1, the J gene TRBJ2-1; D not resolved. V gave up 4 bases and J gave up 1 base, with 9 bases separating them. Germline V gene data show CDR1 as SGHRS and CDR2 as YFSETQ. This CDR3 region has 14 residues. CDR3 protein: CASSTEGSYNEQFF. Written as DNA, the CDR3 is TGCGCCAGCAGCACCGAAGGGTCCTACAATGAGCAGTTCTTC.

This clonotype was seen at least ten times. The rearrangement links TRBV10-3 to TRBJ1-2; the match to TRBD1 covers 8 bases. V was pared by 0 bases and J by 4 bases, with 4 bases of the junction left unmatched. CDR1 and CDR2 (germline): ENHRY, SYGVKD. The CDR3 consists of 15 residues. Here the CDR3 reads CAISESTGQAYGYTF. CDR3 nucleotides: TGTGCCATCAGTGAGTCAACGGGACAGGCCTATGGCTACACCTTC.

The gene calls are TRBV11-2 and TRBJ1-3; D ambiguous. V lost 5 bases and J lost 0, with 8 bases in between. Germline loops: CDR1 SGHAT, CDR2 FQNNGV. The CDR3 runs 14 residues. The CDR3 here is CASSRRSSGNTIYF. The DNA for the CDR3 is TGTGCCAGCAGCAGGAGGAGCTCTGGAAACACCATATATTTT.

A few counts support this clonotype. In DNA, the CDR3 is TGCGCCAGCCGACAGGGGTCGGAGACTGAAGCTTTCTTT. This gives the protein CASRQGSETEAFF. The rearrangement links TRBV5-1 to TRBJ1-1; TRBD1 aligns across 8 bases. CDR3 length equals 13 residues. Germline-derived CDR1 and CDR2 are SGHRS and YFSETQ. Germline trimming cut 7 bases from V and 5 bases from J; bases unmatched to any gene: 7.

This clonotype occurred many times. The chain has TRBV7-9 and TRBJ1-4, with 7 bases aligning to TRBD1. This CDR3 is built from 13 residues. V shed 5 bases and J 5 bases; nucleotides not matched to a gene: 2. Germline lookup yields CDR1 SEHNR and CDR2 FQNEAQ (reference sequence). The CDR3 bases are TGTGCCAGCAGCCCAGGGGGGAATGAAAAACTGTTTTTT. Its translation is CASSPGGNEKLFF.